The 21 T cell receptor beta chains presented below share a single source sample, sequenced in a study of cytomegalovirus exposure and HLA in healthy donors. PCR was performed using 60 Vbeta and 13 Jbeta primers. TCRdb's copy holds only in-frame clones and misses some; the assay was immunoSEQ multiplex PCR. Counted here are about 100,000 clones, more than 65% occurring once; the ten biggest clones make up approximately 4.8%. What was sequenced was PBMCs. These receptors were taken from a young woman in good health and CMV-seropositive.

This clone was counted a few times. This chain links TRBV5-1 with TRBJ2-3; 9 nucleotides line up with TRBD2. The germline CDR1 and CDR2 sequences are SGHRS and YFSETQ. This CDR3 comprises 16 residues. Unmatched junction bases numbered 6, after V lost 0 bases and J lost 4 bases. The CDR3 DNA sequence: TGCGCCAGCAGCTTGGGGCTAGCGGGAAACGCAGATACGCAGTATTTT. Its protein product is CASSLGLAGNADTQYF.

The rearrangement uses TRBV10-3 and TRBJ1-1, with unresolved D. Germline V lookup: CDR1 ENHRY, CDR2 SYGVKD. The CDR3 runs to 15 residues. Trimming removed 0 bases from V and 1 base from J, with 9 bases in between. The CDR3 DNA reads TGTGCCATCAGTGAGTCCTTGGGCAGGAACACTGAAGCTTTCTTT. It codes for CAISESLGRNTEAFF.

The V and J genes are TRBV5-6 and TRBJ2-3; tentative D call: TRBD2 (6 bases). Per the germline V gene, CDR1 is SGHDT and CDR2 is YYEEEE. The V end was cut by 4 bases, the J end by 6 bases, with 12 bases between. There are 13 residues in the CDR3. DNA of the CDR3: TGTGCCAGCAGCCTCCGGGACTTTGATACGCAGTATTTT. It translates to CASSLRDFDTQYF.

CDR3 amino acids: CASNKGHQNTGELFF. In nucleotides, the CDR3 is TGTGCCAGCAACAAGGGACACCAGAACACCGGGGAGCTGTTTTTT. This chain uses TRBV6-6 with TRBJ2-2; D is possibly TRBD1 (6 bases). There are 15 residues in the CDR3. Germline loops: CDR1 MNHNY, CDR2 SVGAGI (reference sequence). Trimming removed 7 bases at V and 1 base at J, with 13 bases between.

The chain carries TRBV7-2 and TRBJ2-7; 7 positions match TRBD2. From germline, CDR1 is SGHTA and CDR2 FQGNSA. The J segment lost 4 bases and the V segment lost 4 bases, leaving 7 bases of the junction unmatched. CDR3 length equals 14 residues. DNA of the CDR3: TGTGCCAGCAGCTCCCGGACTAGTTTTTACGAGCAGTACTTC. Encoded protein: CASSSRTSFYEQYF.

The chain employs TRBV30 and TRBJ1-5; perhaps TRBD1 as D (6 bases). Trimming left V 1 base short and J 2 bases short, with 6 bases between. The CDR3 consists of 13 residues. The germline CDR1 and CDR2 sequences are GTSNPN and SVGIG (reference sequence). The CDR3 loop is CAWSGTGNQPQHF. Written as DNA, the CDR3 is TGTGCCTGGAGTGGGACAGGCAATCAGCCCCAGCATTTT. Variable domain in full (rest from reference TRBV30 and TRBJ1-5): SQTIHQWPATLVQPVGSPLSLECTVEGTSNPNLYWYRQAAGRGLQLLFYSVGIGQISSEVPQNLSASRPQDRQFILSSKKLLLSDSGFYLCAWSGTGNQPQHFGDGTRLSIL.

The chain combines TRBV10-3 with TRBJ2-6; 7 bases are a match to TRBD1. V lost 3 bases and J lost 2; bases outside the gene matches: 1. The CDR3 length is 15 residues. CDR1 and CDR2 from the germline V gene are ENHRY and SYGVKD. The CDR3 loop reads CAISEQGTGANVLTF. The CDR3 DNA is TGTGCCATCAGTGAACAGGGGACTGGGGCCAACGTCCTGACTTTC.

The chain joins TRBV6-5 to TRBJ2-7, with D perhaps TRBD1 (5 bases). The germline gives CDR1 MNHEY, CDR2 SVGAGI. The CDR3 covers 13 residues. Trimming cost V 0 bases and J 3 bases, with 6 bases left between them. The CDR3 loop is CASSYSRDYEQYF. The CDR3 DNA follows: TGTGCCAGCAGTTACTCCAGGGACTACGAGCAGTACTTC.

This clone was recorded once. The genes are TRBV27 and TRBJ1-1, with TRBD1 matching over 7 bases. The ends lost 4 bases at V and 11 bases at J; junction bases unmatched: 10. Germline V gene sequence: CDR1 MNHEY, CDR2 SMNVEV (reference sequence). This CDR3 region has 13 residues. CDR3 in DNA: TGTGCCAGCAGTTCATTAAGCCCCAGGGGGGCTTTCTTT. The encoded protein is CASSSLSPRGAFF.

The V and J genes are TRBV5-1 and TRBJ2-7; no reliable D call. Trimming shortened V by 1 base and J by 0 bases, and 8 bases separated the two germline ends. The CDR3 length is 14 residues. The germline V gene has CDR1 SGHRS and CDR2 YFSETQ. CDR3 coding DNA: TGCGCCAGCAGCTTGAACCAGAACTCCTACGAGCAGTACTTC. It translates to CASSLNQNSYEQYF.

The CDR3 sequence: CASSLAGGPQNEQFF. The CDR3 region has the DNA TGTGCCAGCTCACTAGCGGGAGGGCCTCAAAATGAGCAGTTCTTC. The rearrangement links TRBV18 to TRBJ2-1, with 11 bases that match TRBD2. In germline, CDR1 is KGHSH, CDR2 LQKENI. The CDR3 covers 15 residues. The V gene end was trimmed by 4 bases and the J gene end by 7 bases; junction bases not matched to a gene: 6.

The rearrangement links TRBV28 to TRBJ2-2; TRBD1 matches at 8 bases. CDR1 is MDHEN and CDR2 is SYDVKM in the germline V gene. The CDR3 is 14 amino acids. Trimming at V came to 11 bases and at J to 2 bases, leaving 7 bases not matched to a gene. CDR3 bases: TGTGCCGCCAGACAGGGGTCCAACACCGGGGAGCTGTTTTTT. It yields the protein CAARQGSNTGELFF.

The chain recombines TRBV30 with TRBJ1-4; D not resolved. Germline loops: CDR1 GTSNPN, CDR2 SVGIG (reference sequence). The CDR3 sequence is 12 residues long. V lost 0 bases and J 7 bases, leaving 6 bases between the germline ends. CDR3 region: CAWSVLGEKLFF. In DNA, the CDR3 is TGTGCCTGGAGTGTACTAGGTGAAAAACTGTTTTTT. Filled out from reference TRBV30 and TRBJ1-4, the complete variable domain reads SQTIHQWPATLVQPVGSPLSLECTVEGTSNPNLYWYRQAAGRGLQLLFYSVGIGQISSEVPQNLSASRPQDRQFILSSKKLLLSDSGFYLCAWSVLGEKLFFGSGTQLSVL.

The V call is TRBV6-5, the J call TRBJ2-1, with D perhaps matching TRBD2 (5 bases). With 5 bases removed from V and 2 bases from J, the gap between germline ends came to 13 bases. Looked up from germline, CDR1 is MNHEY and CDR2 is SVGAGI. This CDR3 is 15 amino acids long. CDR3 sequence: CASSMEDSTYNEQFF. CDR3 bases: TGTGCCAGCAGTATGGAGGACTCCACCTACAATGAGCAGTTCTTC.

The chain carries TRBV30 and TRBJ1-4; 7 nucleotides match TRBD1. CDR1 and CDR2 (germline): GTSNPN, SVGIG (reference sequence). CDR3 size: 13 residues. The CDR3 spells CALTGVTNEKLFF. For the CDR3, the DNA is TGTGCACTAACAGGGGTAACTAATGAAAAACTGTTTTTT. The full variable domain, completed using reference TRBV30 and TRBJ1-4, is SQTIHQWPATLVQPVGSPLSLECTVEGTSNPNLYWYRQAAGRGLQLLFYSVGIGQISSEVPQNLSASRPQDRQFILSSKKLLLSDSGFYLCALTGVTNEKLFFGSGTQLSVL.

The rearrangement uses TRBV18 and TRBJ2-7; D is possibly TRBD2 (5 bases). Germline CDR1 and CDR2: KGHSH and LQKENI. This CDR3 is 15 amino acids long. Trimming left V 1 base short and J 0 bases short, with 10 bases between. DNA of the CDR3: TGTGCCAGCTCACCACAGGCGGGCCGCTCCTACGAGCAGTACTTC. The encoded protein is CASSPQAGRSYEQYF.

V and J are TRBV4-1 and TRBJ1-4; perhaps TRBD1 as D (5 bases). The CDR3 is 16 amino acids. Trimming took off 5 bases at V and 6 bases at J, with 19 bases between the two ends. From germline, CDR1 is MGHRA and CDR2 YSYEKL. CDR3 residues: CASSSPRVGGDEKLFF. CDR3 coding DNA: TGCGCCAGCAGCTCCCCGCGGGTCGGAGGGGATGAAAAACTGTTTTTT.

CDR3 DNA: TGTGCCTCCCGACAGGCCCTAAACTATGGCTACACCTTC. Translation: CASRQALNYGYTF. The V and J genes are TRBV30 and TRBJ1-2; D may be TRBD1 (6 bases). In germline, CDR1 is GTSNPN, CDR2 SVGIG (reference sequence). The CDR3 runs 13 residues. The V gene lost 7 bases and the J gene lost 2 bases, with 14 bases spanning the gap.

This chain uses TRBV6-4 with TRBJ2-1; 8 bases fit TRBD2. The CDR3 is made up of 14 amino acids. After removal of 4 bases from V and 5 bases from J, the junction contained 4 bases not matched to a gene. CDR1 and CDR2 from the germline V gene are MRHNA and SNTAGT. This CDR3 is CASSVAGGNNEQFF. CDR3 nucleotide sequence: TGTGCCAGCAGTGTCGCGGGAGGCAACAATGAGCAGTTCTTC.

This chain uses TRBV6-5 with TRBJ1-5; 7 bases fit TRBD1. This CDR3 region has 14 residues. Germline CDR1 MNHEY, CDR2 SVGAGI. V lost 6 bases to trimming and J lost 2 bases; unmatched junction nucleotides: 4. CDR3 bases: TGTGCCAGCAGGTCACAGGGGCGCAATCAGCCCCAGCATTTT. As protein: CASRSQGRNQPQHF.

The rearrangement links TRBV6-4 to TRBJ2-1; D is perhaps TRBD1 (5 bases). CDR1 MRHNA and CDR2 SNTAGT come from the germline V gene. The V end lost 4 bases, the J end lost 3 bases, and 7 bases lay between the germline ends. CDR3 length equals 13 residues. DNA for the CDR3: TGTGCCAGCAGTGGGGGCAACTACAATGAGCAGTTCTTC. Protein product: CASSGGNYNEQFF.